This T cell receptor beta chain was obtained from a study of blood T cell repertoires in COVID-19. Study as a whole: Whether acute or convalescent, the COVID-19 samples came from the United States, Italy and Spain. PBMCs, B-cell-depleted T cells, or T cells were the source of the cDNA or gDNA that made up the material.

The study recruited people aged roughly 18 to 95 years across 20 to 30 US areas. Recovery meant two consecutive negative NP/OP PCR tests, professional clearance, or resolved symptoms. Trimming cost V 2 bases and J 5 bases, with 18 bases left between them. The CDR3 runs 16 residues. Germline loops: CDR1 MGHRA, CDR2 YSYEKL. Profiling relied on immunoSEQ multiplex PCR, and the TCRdb table lists in-frame clones only, not all of them. The table records more than 200,000 clones, nearly 90% of them present only once. The V gene is TRBV4-1, the J gene TRBJ1-2, with a possible D match to TRBD1 (5 bases). The sequence derives from a man between 25 and 39 years old who had recovered from COVID-19. The sample comprised PBMCs or T cells enriched from blood (not recorded which). This chain's CDR3 is CASSQSSGILTYGYTF. CDR3 bases: TGCGCCAGCAGCCAATCTTCAGGGATACTAACGTATGGCTACACCTTC.